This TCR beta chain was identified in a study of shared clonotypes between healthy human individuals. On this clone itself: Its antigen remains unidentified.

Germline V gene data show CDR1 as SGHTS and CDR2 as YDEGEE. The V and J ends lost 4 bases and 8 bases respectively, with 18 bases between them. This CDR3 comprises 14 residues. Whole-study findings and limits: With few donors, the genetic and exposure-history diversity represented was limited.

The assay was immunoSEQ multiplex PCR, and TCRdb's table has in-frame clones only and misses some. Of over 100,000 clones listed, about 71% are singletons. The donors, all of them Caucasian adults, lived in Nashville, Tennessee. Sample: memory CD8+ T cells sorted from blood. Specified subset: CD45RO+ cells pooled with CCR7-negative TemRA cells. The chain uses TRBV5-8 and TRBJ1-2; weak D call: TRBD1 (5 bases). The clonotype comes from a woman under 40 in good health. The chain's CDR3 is CASSLVPGRRGYTF. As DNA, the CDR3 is TGTGCCAGCAGCCTCGTCCCGGGACGACGGGGCTACACCTTC.